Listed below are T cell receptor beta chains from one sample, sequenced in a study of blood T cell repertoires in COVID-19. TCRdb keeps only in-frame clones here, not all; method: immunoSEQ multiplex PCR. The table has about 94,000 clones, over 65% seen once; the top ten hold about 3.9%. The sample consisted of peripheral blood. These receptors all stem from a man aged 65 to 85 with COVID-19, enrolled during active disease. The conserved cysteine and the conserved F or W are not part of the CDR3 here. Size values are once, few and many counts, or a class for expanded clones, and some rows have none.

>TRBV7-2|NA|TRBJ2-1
ASSPSGGYNEQF
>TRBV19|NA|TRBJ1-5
ASSIGALGGWNQPQH
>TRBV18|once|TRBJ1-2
ASSLLDSSGYT
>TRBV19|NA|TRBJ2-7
ASSITGAAYEQY
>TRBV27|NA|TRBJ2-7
ASRRQGSYEQY
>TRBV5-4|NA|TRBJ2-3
ASSLAEEAGGGTDTQY
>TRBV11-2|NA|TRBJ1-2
ASSSSPQDRVGYT
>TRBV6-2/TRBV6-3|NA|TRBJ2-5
ASSDSGRAGETQY
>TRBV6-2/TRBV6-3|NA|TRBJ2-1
ASSPLGAGDDEQF
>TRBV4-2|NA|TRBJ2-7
ASSQGASVSYEQY
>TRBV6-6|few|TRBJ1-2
ASTTTDTNYGYT
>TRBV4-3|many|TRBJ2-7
ASSQADRVGEQY
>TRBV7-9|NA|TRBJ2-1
ASSSVGTGHLNEQF
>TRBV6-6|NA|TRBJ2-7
ASSPRQGAAYEQY
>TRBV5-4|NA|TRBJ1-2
ASSLDPTGGFGYT
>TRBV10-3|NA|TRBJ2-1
AISELRLAGDGELYNEQF
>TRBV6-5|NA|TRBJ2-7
ASSLTSSYEQY
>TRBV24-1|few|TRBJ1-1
ATKGQVNTEAF